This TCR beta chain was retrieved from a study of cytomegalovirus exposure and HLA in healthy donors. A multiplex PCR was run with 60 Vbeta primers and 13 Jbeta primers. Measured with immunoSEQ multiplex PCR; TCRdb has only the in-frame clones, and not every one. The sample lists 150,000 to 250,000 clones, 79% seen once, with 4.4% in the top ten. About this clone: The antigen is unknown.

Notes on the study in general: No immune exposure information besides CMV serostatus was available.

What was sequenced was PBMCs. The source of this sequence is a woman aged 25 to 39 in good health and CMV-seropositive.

CDR3 DNA: TGTGCCAGCAAGGCGGGAGGGGACACCGGGGAGCTGTTTTTT. This gives the protein CASKAGGDTGELFF. The chain couples TRBV6-5 to TRBJ2-2; 9 positions agree with TRBD2. The CDR3 consists of 14 residues. Germline CDR1 reads MNHEY; CDR2 reads SVGAGI. The V and J ends lost 7 bases and 3 bases, in that order; junction bases with no gene match: 3.